The 27 T cell receptor beta chains below were found in one sample sequenced in a study of blood T cells in healthy people across ages (dated by TCRdb to the mid-2010s). The library came from 5' RACE. The sequencer listed for this sample is Illumina HiSeq 2500. A second PCR of roughly 6 to 12 cycles was run with a J-beta primer mix and a sample-barcoded 5' primer. TCRdb trimmed public reads at Q25 via fastp, called clones via MiXCR and kept in-frame beta chains. Rows with one shared CDR3 protein collapse into an entry with the most common genes and DNA. Within this sample are 1.5 million to 2 million distinct CDR3 sequences, with around 48% of them counted one time only. In total, the top ten clones hold approximately 2.1% of the sample. The specimen was blood. These receptors all stem from a middle-aged woman in good health.

This chain connects TRBV5-1 to TRBJ1-6; 8 nucleotides agree with TRBD1. The germline CDR1 and CDR2 sequences are SGHRS and YFSETQ. V shed 4 bases and J 9 bases; nucleotides not matched to a gene: 9. This CDR3 is built from 15 residues. The CDR3 protein is CASSLGQGMGSPLHF. The CDR3 region has the DNA TGCGCCAGCAGCCTAGGACAGGGAATGGGTTCACCCCTCCACTTT. Together with reference TRBV5-1 and TRBJ1-6, the CDR3 gives the full variable domain: KAGVTQTPRYLIKTRGQQVTLSCSPISGHRSVSWYQQTPGQGLQFLFEYFSETQRNKGNFPGRFSGRQFSNSRSEMNVSTLELGDSALYLCASSLGQGMGSPLHFGNGTRLTVT.

This rearrangement joins TRBV15 to TRBJ2-5; possibly TRBD2 for D (6 bases). The J call may be wrong; the DNA end is better matched by TRBJ2-7. CDR1 and CDR2 from the germline V gene are LNHNV and YYDKDF (reference sequence). The CDR3 runs 14 residues. In DNA, the CDR3 is TGTGCCACCAGCAGAGATCGGGGGATAGGCGAGCAGTACTTC. Its translation: CATSRDRGIGEQYF.

This clonotype was detected a few times. The chain links TRBV6-2 or TRBV6-3 to TRBJ2-7, with a possible D match to TRBD2 (5 bases). V was trimmed by 7 bases and J by 2 bases, leaving 12 bases between them. The CDR3 loop spans 13 amino acids. Looked up from germline, CDR1 is MNHEY and CDR2 is SVGEGT. The CDR3 here is CASTDGDTYEQYF. CDR3 sequence (DNA): TGTGCCAGCACTGACGGGGATACCTACGAGCAGTACTTC.

The gene calls are TRBV7-8 and TRBJ2-1, with D possibly called TRBD1 or TRBD2 (5 bases each). CDR3 length: 12 residues. Germline assignment: CDR1 SGHVS and CDR2 FQNEAQ. Trimming removed 11 bases from V and 2 bases from J, with 10 bases in between. The CDR3 coding sequence is TGTGCCGGGGGTCTCACCTACAATGAGCAGTTCTTC. Its translation: CAGGLTYNEQFF.

The chain has TRBV29-1 and TRBJ2-1, with a weak D call TRBD2 (5 bases). The J call may not be correct, given that the DNA end is closer to TRBJ2-7. The CDR3 contains 16 residues. Germline CDR1 and CDR2: SQVTM and ANQGSEA. Here the CDR3 DNA reads TGCAGCGTTTTAGGCTTGGAGGCGTCCCTCTACAATGAGCAGTACTTC. This translates into CSVLGLEASLYNEQYF.

This clonotype has just a few counts. The CDR3 loop reads CASSVGTNRYQETQYF. The CDR3 DNA reads TGTGCCAGTAGCGTGGGGACAAACCGGTACCAAGAGACCCAGTACTTC. The rearrangement links TRBV7-2 to TRBJ2-5, with D maybe TRBD1 (6 bases). Trimming pared 9 bases from V and 0 bases from J, leaving 20 bases between. This CDR3 region has 16 residues. Germline V CDR1 and CDR2: SGHTA, FQGNSA.

This clonotype was found a few times. The chain combines TRBV27 with TRBJ2-4, with 8 bases aligning to TRBD2. The CDR3 spans 14 residues. J gave up 13 bases and V 5 bases, and 13 bases lay outside the gene matches. Germline values: CDR1 MNHEY, CDR2 SMNVEV (reference sequence). CDR3 loop: CASSPTRGGLAQYF. CDR3 bases: TGTGCCAGCAGTCCCACCCGGGGGGGTTTGGCGCAGTACTTC.

Only a few counts were recorded for this clonotype. CDR3 in amino acids: CSVRDRGSPLHF. CDR3 nucleotides: TGCAGCGTGCGAGACAGGGGTTCACCCCTCCACTTT. The chain has TRBV29-1 and TRBJ1-6; 8 bases align to TRBD1. This CDR3 spans 12 amino acids. Looked up from germline, CDR1 is SQVTM and CDR2 is ANQGSEA. Trimming cost V 6 bases and J 9 bases; bases outside gene matches: 4.

The rearrangement uses TRBV6-6 and TRBJ2-5; no clear D gene. The V gene lost 2 bases and the J gene lost 7 bases, with 8 bases spanning the gap. CDR3 size: 12 residues. Per germline, CDR1 MNHNY and CDR2 SVGAGI (reference sequence). CDR3 DNA sequence: TGTGCCAGCAGTTACCGGGTCGGGACCCAGTACTTC. Amino acids: CASSYRVGTQYF.

In DNA, the CDR3 is TGTGCCAGCAGCAGAGGGCGGGTCCACTACGAGCAGTACTTC. It codes for CASSRGRVHYEQYF. The V call is TRBV6-5, the J call TRBJ2-5; possibly TRBD2 for D (5 bases). The J call may be in error: the DNA end matches TRBJ2-7 better. This CDR3 spans 14 amino acids. Germline lookup yields CDR1 MNHEY and CDR2 SVGAGI.

The J gene is TRBJ1-4, the V gene TRBV20-1; D is uncertain. This CDR3 comprises 15 residues. Germline lookup yields CDR1 DFQATT and CDR2 SNEGSKA (reference sequence). V was pared by 1 base and J by 4 bases, with 13 bases between. Here the CDR3 reads CSARAGRTYNEKLFF. The CDR3 DNA reads as TGCAGTGCTAGAGCGGGCAGGACCTATAATGAAAAACTGTTTTTT.

The rearrangement links TRBV5-1 to TRBJ2-5; D uncertain. V lost 1 base, J lost 5 bases, and 12 bases lay in between. The CDR3 contains 14 residues. Germline V gives CDR1 SGHRS, CDR2 YFSETQ. For the CDR3, the DNA is TGCGCCAGCAGCTTGTACGGTAGAGAGGAGACCCAGTACTTC. The encoded protein is CASSLYGREETQYF. The full variable domain, its missing parts supplied by reference TRBV5-1 and TRBJ2-5, is KAGVTQTPRYLIKTRGQQVTLSCSPISGHRSVSWYQQTPGQGLQFLFEYFSETQRNKGNFPGRFSGRQFSNSRSEMNVSTLELGDSALYLCASSLYGREETQYFGPGTRLLVL.

This chain links TRBV24-1 with TRBJ2-1; 10 bases agree with TRBD1. Per the germline V gene, CDR1 is KGHDR and CDR2 is SFDVKD. The CDR3 spans 16 residues. J gave up 4 bases and V 4 bases, and 6 bases lay outside the gene matches. The CDR3: CATSDTTGGFYNEQFF. CDR3 coding DNA: TGTGCCACCAGTGACACGACAGGGGGCTTTTACAATGAGCAGTTCTTC.

This clonotype was seen a handful of times. The chain links TRBV24-1 to TRBJ2-1; D possibly corresponds to TRBD1 (5 bases). Germline CDR1 is KGHDR and CDR2 is SFDVKD. Trimming shortened V by 3 bases and J by 10 bases, and 12 bases separated the two germline ends. This CDR3 region has 13 residues. Here the CDR3 reads CATSDGGQDEQFF. In nucleotides, the CDR3 is TGTGCCACCAGTGATGGCGGACAAGACGAGCAGTTCTTC.

This rearrangement joins TRBV14 to TRBJ2-3; D is perhaps TRBD2 (5 bases). Germline CDR1 reads SGHDN; CDR2 reads FVKESK. Trimming took off 1 base at V and 2 bases at J, with 10 bases between the two ends. The length of the CDR3 is 15 residues. The CDR3 coding sequence is TGTGCCAGCAGCCAAGGGAGCGGTCCCACAGATACGCAGTATTTT. Protein: CASSQGSGPTDTQYF.

J is TRBJ1-5 and V is TRBV2; D is uncertain. Germline-derived CDR1 and CDR2 are SNHLY and FYNNEI. V gave up 8 bases and J gave up 1 base, with 15 bases separating them. The CDR3 totals 15 residues. The CDR3 coding sequence is TGTGCCAGCGTTCGAAGGGAAGGAAGCAATCAGCCCCAGCATTTT. The encoded protein is CASVRREGSNQPQHF.

This chain connects TRBV6-2 or TRBV6-3 to TRBJ2-3; 8 positions match TRBD2. This CDR3 is built from 16 residues. Trimming at V came to 6 bases and at J to 1 base, leaving 9 bases not matched to a gene. Germline V lookup: CDR1 MNHEY, CDR2 SVGEGT. CDR3 sequence reads: CASSTYLSGGTDTQYF. CDR3 in DNA: TGTGCCAGCAGCACCTATCTTAGCGGGGGCACAGATACGCAGTATTTT.

The V and J genes are TRBV12-3 or TRBV12-4 and TRBJ2-3; D gene uncertain. Trimming shortened V by 1 base and J by 0 bases, and 17 bases separated the two germline ends. The CDR3 is 18 residues long. CDR3 sequence: CASSLVLLGRSSTDTQYF. In nucleotides, the CDR3 is TGTGCCAGCAGTTTAGTACTACTGGGAAGAAGTAGCACAGATACGCAGTATTTT.

The chain joins TRBV9 to TRBJ2-7; D is possibly TRBD2 (6 bases). The closer fit of TRBJ2-4 to the DNA end suggests the J call may be wrong. There are 16 residues in the CDR3. The germline gives CDR1 SGDLS, CDR2 YYNGEE. The CDR3 loop is CASSVWSGDSKNIQYF. CDR3 nucleotide sequence: TGTGCCAGCAGCGTATGGTCGGGAGACTCCAAAAACATTCAGTACTTC.

The CDR3 protein is CAISLNQYQETQYF. DNA for the CDR3: TGTGCCATCAGCCTAAATCAGTACCAAGAGACCCAGTACTTC. The V and J genes are TRBV10-3 and TRBJ2-5; D gene uncertain. V was trimmed by 6 bases and J by 0 bases, leaving 11 bases between them. The CDR3 is 14 residues long. CDR1 is ENHRY, CDR2 SYGVKD, per germline.

The J gene is TRBJ2-3, the V gene TRBV5-1; 13 nucleotides agree with TRBD2. This CDR3 has 17 amino acids. Unmatched junction bases numbered 13, after V lost 4 bases and J lost 8 bases. The V gene's germline CDR1 is SGHRS and CDR2 YFSETQ. The CDR3 sequence is CASSGGALAGGKVTQYF. The CDR3 DNA reads TGCGCCAGCAGCGGAGGAGCACTAGCGGGGGGGAAGGTTACGCAGTATTTT.

This chain links TRBV5-1 with TRBJ2-5; possibly TRBD2 for D (6 bases). The germline CDR1 and CDR2 sequences are SGHRS and YFSETQ. CDR3 length: 13 amino acids. Trimming took off 3 bases at V and 11 bases at J, with 17 bases between the two ends. DNA of the CDR3: TGCGCCAGCAGCTCTTTGGACGGGGGTCTTCAGTACTTC. It encodes CASSSLDGGLQYF. Drawing the rest from reference TRBV5-1 and TRBJ2-5, the complete variable domain is KAGVTQTPRYLIKTRGQQVTLSCSPISGHRSVSWYQQTPGQGLQFLFEYFSETQRNKGNFPGRFSGRQFSNSRSEMNVSTLELGDSALYLCASSSLDGGLQYFGPGTRLLVL.

This clonotype is a singleton in its sample. This chain joins TRBV25-1 and TRBJ2-7, with D possibly being TRBD1 or TRBD2 (6 bases each). The CDR3 spans 20 residues. Germline lookup yields CDR1 MGHDK and CDR2 SYGVNS. Trimming took off 0 bases at V and 5 bases at J, with 29 bases between the two ends. The chain's CDR3 is CASSEYRVLTGLSGEDEQYF. The DNA of the CDR3 is TGTGCCAGCAGTGAATACCGGGTACTCACAGGACTCTCAGGGGAGGACGAGCAGTACTTC.

The gene calls are TRBV20-1 and TRBJ1-2, with D tentatively TRBD1 (5 bases). The ends were cut back, 0 bases at V and 2 bases at J, with 13 bases in the middle. Germline CDR1 is DFQATT and CDR2 is SNEGSKA (reference sequence). The CDR3 consists of 15 residues. CDR3 in DNA: TGCAGTGCTAGAGATCAGCCGGGGGGAAACTATGGCTACACCTTC. Translation: CSARDQPGGNYGYTF.

The J gene is TRBJ2-3, the V gene TRBV28, with unresolved D. Germline V gives CDR1 MDHEN, CDR2 SYDVKM. V shed 4 bases and J shed 2 bases, with 13 bases lying between them. The CDR3 is made up of 15 amino acids. CDR3 loop: CASSSRTRPTDTQYF. The CDR3 bases are TGTGCCAGCAGTTCCCGGACCCGCCCCACAGATACGCAGTATTTT.

This clonotype was detected a few times. The rearrangement joins TRBV7-2 to TRBJ2-3, with 12 bases identical to TRBD2. This CDR3 has 18 residues. The germline gives CDR1 SGHTA, CDR2 FQGNSA. J gave up 0 bases and V 1 base, and 5 bases lay outside the gene matches. CDR3 amino acids: CASSLGTSGRTSTDTQYF. CDR3 DNA sequence: TGTGCCAGCAGCTTAGGCACTAGCGGGAGGACTAGCACAGATACGCAGTATTTT.

Concerning this clonotype itself: Its ends do not fully match the called genes, so a read error is possible. The chain carries TRBV7-2 and TRBJ1-6; 7 bases align to TRBD1. The CDR3 contains 15 residues. Germline-derived CDR1 and CDR2 are SGHTA and FQGNSA. CDR3 in DNA: TGTGCCAGCAGCTTAGAGGGGGCGTATAAGTCACCCCTCCACTTT. This gives the protein CASSLEGAYKSPLHF.